The 7 T cell receptor beta chains given below trace back to one sample, sequenced in a study of siplizumab effects on memory and regulatory T cells. The data were produced by immunoSEQ multiplex PCR, yet TCRdb's version contains in-frame clones alone and is incomplete. This sample yields about 120,000 clones, of which around 95% are seen a single time; over 0.15% belongs to the top ten. Material: non-Treg CD4+ T cells sorted from blood. The receptor source for this set is a human donor in good health.

This clone was observed once. The chain employs TRBV6-5 and TRBJ1-3; D remains unclear. Germline V gene lookup returns CDR1 MNHEY and CDR2 SVGAGI. The V gene lost 4 bases and the J gene lost 4 bases, with 11 bases spanning the gap. The CDR3 runs 14 residues. The CDR3 bases are TGTGCCAGCAGTTCCCCCGATGTCGGAAACACCATATATTTT. As protein: CASSSPDVGNTIYF.

This sequence joins TRBV6-6 and TRBJ1-4; possible D gene TRBD1, 5 bases. Germline assignment: CDR1 MNHNY and CDR2 SVGAGI (reference sequence). CDR3 length equals 14 residues. Trimming left V 2 bases short and J 8 bases short, with 12 bases between. CDR3 sequence (DNA): TGTGCCAGCAGTTACGACAGAGCGAGAGAAAAACTGTTTTTT. Its translation is CASSYDRAREKLFF.

CDR3 DNA sequence: TGTGCCAGCAGCTTGGAGGTTGGCTATGGCTACACCTTC. This codes for CASSLEVGYGYTF. This chain uses TRBV5-5 with TRBJ1-2; no clear D gene. CDR1 is SGHKS, CDR2 YYEKEE, per germline (reference sequence). Trimming pared 0 bases from V and 4 bases from J, leaving 7 bases between. The CDR3 length is 13 residues.

This clone was picked up one time. CDR3 bases: TGTGCCAGCTCACCACTGACTAGCGGGGTGGACGGGGCCAAAAACATTCAGTACTTC. Translated: CASSPLTSGVDGAKNIQYF. The chain uses TRBV18 and TRBJ2-4; 11 bases are a match to TRBD2. CDR3 length equals 19 residues. With 1 base clipped from V and 1 base from J, the junction kept 9 bases outside the gene matches. In germline, CDR1 is KGHSH, CDR2 LQKENI.

This clone was seen a single time. The chain links TRBV10-3 to TRBJ2-3; 10 nucleotides align to TRBD1. CDR3 size: 14 residues. J gave up 3 bases and V 10 bases, and 7 bases lay outside the gene matches. Germline values: CDR1 ENHRY, CDR2 SYGVKD. This CDR3 is CASSGTGVTDTQYF. CDR3 DNA sequence: TGTGCCAGCTCCGGGACAGGGGTGACAGATACGCAGTATTTT.

For this clone: It is unclear where the CDR3 begins or ends on the DNA, so no DNA is shown, and the CDR3 is as TCRdb lists it. J is TRBJ1-1 and V is TRBV18. The CDR3 totals 13 residues, both ends included. Germline CDR1 reads KGHSH; CDR2 reads LQKENI. The CDR3 reads CASSPVGKGSTFF.

A single count supports this clone. The chain is built from TRBV27 and TRBJ1-3; D remains ambiguous. Per the germline V gene, CDR1 is MNHEY and CDR2 is SMNVEV (reference sequence). The CDR3 loop spans 15 amino acids. The V gene lost 2 bases and the J gene lost 0 bases, with 8 bases spanning the gap. CDR3 in DNA: TGTGCCAGCAGTTTAGAACCGGGCTCTGGAAACACCATATATTTT. It yields the protein CASSLEPGSGNTIYF.